The entry that follows covers one TCR beta chain sequence. The CDR3 loop spans 17 amino acids. J gave up 10 bases and V 4 bases, and 14 bases lay outside the gene matches. The germline gives CDR1 LNHDA, CDR2 SQIVND (reference sequence). In the original analysis: From reference gene primer amplification, estimates of nucleated cell counts were derived. Only in-frame clones appear in the TCRdb table, and some are missing; sequencing was by immunoSEQ multiplex PCR. V and J calls and clone size are given by that table; D and trimming were obtained from the DNA. The sample carries some 210,000 clones, 81% recorded once. This entry belongs to a study of blood T cell repertoires in COVID-19.

The chain joins TRBV19 to TRBJ2-1; 12 nucleotides align to TRBD2. Sequencing was carried out using PBMCs or T cells enriched from blood (not recorded which). The TCR sequence derives from a woman in her forties or fifties with acute COVID-19. In DNA, the CDR3 is TGTGCCAGTAGTAACCCCGGCTCTAGCGGGGGGGCTAGGGAGCAGTTCTTC. Translated: CASSNPGSSGGAREQFF.